This T cell receptor (beta chain) derives from a study of blood T cell repertoires in COVID-19. The CDR3 has 14 residues. The V end lost 0 bases, the J end lost 1 base, and 5 bases lay between the germline ends. Germline CDR1 and CDR2: SGHVS and FQNEAQ. Sequencing was performed with immunoSEQ multiplex PCR; in TCRdb, only in-frame clones are kept and a portion is missing. Among approximately 100,000 clones listed, less than 85% were seen once. The rearrangement joins TRBV7-8 to TRBJ2-3, with D perhaps matching TRBD2 (5 bases). Material for sequencing was peripheral blood. The TCR was taken from a man at least 80 years old with acute or convalescent COVID-19. The CDR3 DNA sequence: TGTGCCAGCAGCTTAGCTAGCGGCACAGATACGCAGTATTTT. Its protein product is CASSLASGTDTQYF.